This T cell receptor (beta chain) is from a study of response to subunit inactivated influenza vaccine. This CDR3 is 18 amino acids long. Trimming stripped 0 bases from V and 2 bases from J, with 19 bases between. Germline assignment: CDR1 SGHRS and CDR2 YFSETQ. Each CDR3 protein is one row after TCRdb ran MiXCR on the RT-PCR reads. The repertoire holds roughly 570,000 distinct CDR3 sequences, with 14% as singletons. This clonotype was seen a handful of times. Its antigen remains unknown. Study-wide findings and caveats: Each seasonal flu vaccination may recruit only limited new T cells, authors suggested.

The sequence came from a man aged 50-59 years who received an inactivated influenza vaccine. The specimen was PBMCs from blood, collected roughly 12 days after vaccination. This chain links TRBV5-1 with TRBJ2-3, with a weak D call TRBD1 (6 bases). The CDR3 DNA is TGCGCCAGCAGCTTGGCCTGGGTGACAGGAGACCTCACAGATACGCAGTATTTT. This translates into CASSLAWVTGDLTDTQYF.